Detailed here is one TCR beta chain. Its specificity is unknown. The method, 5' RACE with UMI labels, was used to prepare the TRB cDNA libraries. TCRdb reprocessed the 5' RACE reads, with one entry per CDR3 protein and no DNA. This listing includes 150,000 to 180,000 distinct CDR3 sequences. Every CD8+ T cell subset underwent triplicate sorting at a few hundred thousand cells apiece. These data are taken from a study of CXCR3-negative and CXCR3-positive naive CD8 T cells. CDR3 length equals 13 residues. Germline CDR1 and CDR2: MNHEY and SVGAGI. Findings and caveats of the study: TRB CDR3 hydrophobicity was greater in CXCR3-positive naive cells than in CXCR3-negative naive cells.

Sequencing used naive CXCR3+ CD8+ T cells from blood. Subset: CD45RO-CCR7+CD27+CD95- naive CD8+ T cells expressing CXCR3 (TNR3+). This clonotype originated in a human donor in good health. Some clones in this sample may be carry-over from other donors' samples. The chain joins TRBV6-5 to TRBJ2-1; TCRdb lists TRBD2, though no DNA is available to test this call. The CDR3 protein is CASSQRVYNEQFF.